This entry lists 4 T cell receptor beta chains sequenced from one sample in a study of identical twins. TCRdb recomputed calls from the 5' RACE reads with MiXCR, one row per CDR3 protein. Here the sample spans about 100,000 distinct CDR3 sequences, less than 6.5% being singletons. The sample consisted of memory T cells sorted from blood. These receptors were taken from a woman in her forties or fifties in good health.

By sample fraction, this clonotype is medium-sized. This chain uses TRBV7-8 with TRBJ2-1; D gene ambiguous. The ends were cut back, 4 bases at V and 6 bases at J, with 7 bases in the middle. The germline gives CDR1 SGHVS, CDR2 FQNEAQ. The CDR3 is made up of 12 amino acids. CDR3 coding DNA: TGTGCCAGCAGCTCGCTGTCCAATGAGCAGTTCTTC. This encodes CASSSLSNEQFF.

This clonotype was seen ten or more times. V is TRBV6-2 or TRBV6-3 and J is TRBJ2-4; no reliable D call. Trimming left V 4 bases short and J 0 bases short, with 7 bases between. CDR1 and CDR2 from the germline V gene are MNHEY and SVGEGT. This CDR3 contains 14 residues. This chain's CDR3 is CASSWTLAKNIQYF. The CDR3 DNA follows: TGTGCCAGCAGTTGGACCTTAGCCAAAAACATTCAGTACTTC.

This clonotype was seen many times. V usage is TRBV6-2 or TRBV6-3 and J usage is TRBJ1-1; TRBD1 aligns across 11 bases. The ends lost 5 bases at V and 7 bases at J; junction bases unmatched: 6. The CDR3 covers 14 residues. The germline gives CDR1 MNHEY, CDR2 SVGEGT. CDR3 amino acids: CASSRGQGAFEAFF. For the CDR3, the DNA is TGTGCCAGCAGTCGAGGACAGGGGGCTTTTGAAGCTTTCTTT.

This clonotype was picked up many times. This chain connects TRBV7-2 to TRBJ2-5; D not certain. Germline V lookup: CDR1 SGHTA, CDR2 FQGNSA. The CDR3 runs 12 residues. Trimming took 1 base from V and 5 from J, leaving 5 bases between them. The CDR3 DNA is TGTGCCAGCAGCTTAGTCCCGGAGACCCAGTACTTC. This codes for CASSLVPETQYF.